This T cell receptor (beta chain) is drawn from a study of T cell responses to AZD1222 COVID-19 vaccine. Study-level points and caveats: Among those given AZD1222, only 6 or 7 were seropositive at baseline. CD4 TCRs linked to vaccination spanned spike, dominating at 160-218 and 743-854.

The repertoire was sequenced with immunoSEQ multiplex PCR; TCRdb's copy has only in-frame clones and lacks some. Among more than 110,000 clones, more than 90% were seen once, and the ten largest hold roughly 5%. In regard to this clone: Antigen specificity is unknown.

The CDR3 is 15 amino acids. Trimming cost V 5 bases and J 4 bases, with 15 bases left between them. Germline V gene sequence: CDR1 SGHTA, CDR2 FQGNSA. The chain is built from TRBV7-2 and TRBJ2-1; D gene ambiguous. The source of this sequence is an adult in good health. The sequences come from peripheral blood, collected on day 0 of AZD1222 vaccination. Written as DNA, the CDR3 is TGTGCCAGCAGCCTGGTGATCGGCTCGTACAATGAGCAGTTCTTC. It encodes CASSLVIGSYNEQFF.